The clone carrying this TCR beta chain appeared many times. The time point denotes: pre-sensitization, week 0. As for treatment: therapeutic diphenylcyclopropenone sensitization with weekly scalp DPC. This sample is drawn from a study of human T cells and chemical hapten exposure. This CDR3 region has 20 residues. Germline lookup yields CDR1 SGHVS and CDR2 FQNEAQ. Trimming removed 5 bases from V and 0 bases from J, with 23 bases in between. TCRdb reanalysed the RACE reads using MiXCR and keeps one entry per CDR3 protein. This table holds some 45,000 distinct CDR3 sequences, roughly an eighth found once.

This receptor was taken from a woman aged 25 to 39 with alopecia areata. Some clones in this sample may be carry-over from other donors' samples. This material consisted of whole blood, taken in connection with sensitization to the hapten diphenylcyclopropenone (DPC). The V call is TRBV7-8, the J call TRBJ2-6; D possibly matches TRBD1 or TRBD2 (5 bases each). The CDR3 loop reads CASSARGAKPDISGANVLTF. The CDR3 DNA is TGTGCCAGCAGCGCAAGAGGGGCCAAACCTGATATCTCTGGGGCCAACGTCCTGACTTTC.